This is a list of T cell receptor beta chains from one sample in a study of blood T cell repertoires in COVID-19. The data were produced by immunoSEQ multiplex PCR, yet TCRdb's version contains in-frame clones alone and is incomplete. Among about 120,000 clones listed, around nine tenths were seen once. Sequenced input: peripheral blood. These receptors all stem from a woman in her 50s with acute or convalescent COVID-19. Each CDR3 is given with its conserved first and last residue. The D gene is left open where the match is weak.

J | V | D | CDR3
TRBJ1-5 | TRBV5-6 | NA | CASSAWLVQPQHF
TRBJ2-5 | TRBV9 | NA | CASSAVGTPETQYF
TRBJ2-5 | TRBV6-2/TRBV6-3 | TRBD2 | CASTPTAGGRQETQYF
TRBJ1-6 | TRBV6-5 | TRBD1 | CASSYSSGDSRTLHF
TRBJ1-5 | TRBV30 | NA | CAWSGRTGQPQHF
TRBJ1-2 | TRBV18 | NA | CASSPNNRADYGYTF
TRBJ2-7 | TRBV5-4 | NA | CASSLVGTGPYEQYF
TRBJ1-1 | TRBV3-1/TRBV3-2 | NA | CASSRQANTEAFF
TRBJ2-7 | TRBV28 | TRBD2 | CASSLWGGTYEQYF
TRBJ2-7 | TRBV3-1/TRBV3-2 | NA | CASSQAGYEQYF
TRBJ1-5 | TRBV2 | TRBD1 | CASSGDSPNQPQHF
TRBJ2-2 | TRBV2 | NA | CASSERTDTGELFF
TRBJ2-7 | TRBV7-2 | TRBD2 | CASSPRLAEPPYEQYF
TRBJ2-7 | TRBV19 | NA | CASSNRDKGSYEQYF
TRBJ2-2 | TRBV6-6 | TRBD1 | CASRPGTGRIGELFF
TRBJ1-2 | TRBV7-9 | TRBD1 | CASSWGPDRVRSGYTF
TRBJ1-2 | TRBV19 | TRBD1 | CASSPLDRVPGGYTF
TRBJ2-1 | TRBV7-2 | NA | CASSLGRVAGNEQFF
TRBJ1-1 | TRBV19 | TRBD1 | CATQGSSEAFF
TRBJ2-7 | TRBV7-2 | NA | CASSLEAGHEQYF
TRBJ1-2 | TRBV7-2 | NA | CASTNPGADGYTF
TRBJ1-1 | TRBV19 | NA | CATTKNTEAFF
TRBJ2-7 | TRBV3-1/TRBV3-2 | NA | CASSQARQTYEQYF
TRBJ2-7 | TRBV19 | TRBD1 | CASSTTDRDDHEQYF
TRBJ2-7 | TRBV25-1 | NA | CASTPGWMQYF
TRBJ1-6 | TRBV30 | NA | CAWADTSGSPLHF
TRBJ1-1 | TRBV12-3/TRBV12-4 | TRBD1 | CASRTDREAFF
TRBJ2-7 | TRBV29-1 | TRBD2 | CSVAAGSYEQYF
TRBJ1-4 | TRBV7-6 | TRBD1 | CASSVGTGTNEKLFF
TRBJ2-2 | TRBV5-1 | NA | CASSPGREGSGELFF
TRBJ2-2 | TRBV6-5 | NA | CASSYVAASTGELFF
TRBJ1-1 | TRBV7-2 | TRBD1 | CASSFDRGDTEAFF
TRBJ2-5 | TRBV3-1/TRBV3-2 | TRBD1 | CASSQDPGQGLFRETQYF
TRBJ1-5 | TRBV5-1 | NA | CASSLIGGSGEPQHF
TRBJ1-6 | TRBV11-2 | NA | CASSLDRQGYNSPLHF
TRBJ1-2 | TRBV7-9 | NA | CASSLARPRANYGYTF